This T cell receptor (beta chain) was sequenced during a study of cytomegalovirus exposure and HLA in healthy donors. The CDR3 runs to 18 residues. Germline CDR1 is LGHNA and CDR2 is YNFKEQ. V lost 2 bases, J lost 0 bases, and 5 bases stayed unmatched. The PCR used 60 Vbeta and 13 Jbeta primers. TCRdb's table, derived via immunoSEQ multiplex PCR, lists solely in-frame clones and lacks some. The sample contains 150,000 to 250,000 clones, 65% to 90% of which appear only once. The chain combines TRBV4-2 with TRBJ2-1; TRBD2 matches at 12 bases. Sequencing used PBMCs. The TCR was taken from a woman between 45 and 65 years old in good health and CMV-seronegative. The CDR3 nucleotides read TGTGCCAGCAGCCAAACTAGCGGGGGGATTAGCTCCTACAATGAGCAGTTCTTC. Translation: CASSQTSGGISSYNEQFF.